This T cell receptor beta chain was identified during a study of T cells after yellow fever vaccination. The CDR3 is 17 residues long. CDR1 SGHRS and CDR2 YFSETQ come from the germline V gene. J gave up 0 bases and V 0 bases, and 5 bases lay outside the gene matches. Study-level results: Clones from primary vaccination mostly reappeared after the booster (96% CD4, approximately 88% CD8).

This clonotype was seen at least ten times. Its specificity is unknown. TCRdb redid the calling of the 5' RACE reads with MiXCR, one entry per CDR3 protein. The data show around 610,000 distinct CDR3 sequences, 13% seen once. The clonotype originates from a man aged 25-45 years who received the YFV17D yellow fever vaccine. This chain uses TRBV5-1 with TRBJ2-4; 8 bases align to TRBD2. The specimen comprised PBMCs, sampled on the day of the yellow fever booster vaccination. CDR3 sequence: CASSLGVAGQAKNIQYF. The CDR3 nucleotides are TGCGCCAGCAGCTTGGGGGTAGCGGGACAAGCCAAAAACATTCAGTACTTC.